Included here is one TCR beta chain sequence, with context. The data were taken from a study of blood T cell repertoires in COVID-19. CDR3 size: 15 residues. With 4 bases removed from V and 0 bases from J, the gap between germline ends came to 12 bases. Germline values: CDR1 ENHRY, CDR2 SYGVKD. Sequencing used immunoSEQ multiplex PCR; TCRdb keeps in-frame clones, though not all of them. The table records about 140,000 clones, 70% to 80% of them present only once. The rearrangement joins TRBV10-3 to TRBJ1-2; D might be TRBD1 (5 bases). The sequenced material came from peripheral blood. The TCR sequence derives from a woman aged 50 to 60 with active or convalescent COVID-19. Here the CDR3 DNA reads TGTGCCATCAGTGGCCCAGGGCGAACTAACTATGGCTACACCTTC. This encodes CAISGPGRTNYGYTF.